This entry concerns a single TCR beta chain. The table came from immunoSEQ multiplex PCR; TCRdb's copy has only in-frame clones and leaves some out. The sample yields around 70,000 clones, around 87% seen once. Germline lookup yields CDR1 SGHRS and CDR2 YFSETQ. Trimming pared 5 bases from V and 2 bases from J, leaving 9 bases between. This CDR3 is built from 13 residues. This specimen comes from a study of blood T cell repertoires in COVID-19. Study background: Both acute and convalescent COVID-19 samples were obtained from the United States, Italy and Spain.

This TCR was sampled from a man in his fifties or sixties with active COVID-19. Sequenced input: peripheral blood. The genes are TRBV5-1 and TRBJ2-3, with a tentative D call TRBD1 (5 bases). The CDR3 sequence: CASSTQATDTQYF. Written as DNA, the CDR3 is TGCGCCAGCAGTACACAGGCCACAGATACGCAGTATTTT.